A single sample gave rise to the 24 T cell receptor beta chains below, sequenced in a study of graft-versus-host responses after intestinal transplantation. The table came from immunoSEQ multiplex PCR; TCRdb's copy has only in-frame clones and leaves some out. The top ten hold around 2.3% of the sample, which has approximately 71,000 clones, approximately 88% seen once. These receptors are not linked to any known antigen. Sequencing used unstimulated CD8+ T cells sorted from spleen or lymph node cells, obtained before intestinal transplant. These receptors were obtained from a human donor who received an intestinal transplant.

This chain connects TRBV4-1 to TRBJ1-1, with D unclear. Germline assignment: CDR1 MGHRA and CDR2 YSYEKL. The CDR3 spans 16 residues. Trimming removed 0 bases at V and 5 bases at J, with 16 bases between. This chain's CDR3 is CASSQDPPTTGTEAFF. In DNA, the CDR3 is TGCGCCAGCAGCCAAGATCCCCCGACGACGGGGACTGAAGCTTTCTTT.

The chain recombines TRBV5-6 with TRBJ1-1, with a weak D call TRBD1 (6 bases). The V end lost 0 bases, the J end lost 6 bases, and 9 bases lay between the germline ends. Germline V gene lookup returns CDR1 SGHDT and CDR2 YYEEEE. The CDR3 runs to 13 residues. CDR3 amino acids: CASSLGSGAEAFF. DNA of the CDR3: TGTGCCAGCAGCTTGGGGTCAGGGGCTGAAGCTTTCTTT. The full variable domain, its missing parts supplied by reference TRBV5-6 and TRBJ1-1, is DAGVTQSPTHLIKTRGQQVTLRCSPKSGHDTVSWYQQALGQGPQFIFQYYEEEERQRGNFPDRFSGHQFPNYSSELNVNALLLGDSALYLCASSLGSGAEAFFGQGTRLTVV.

V gene TRBV19 combines with J gene TRBJ2-7, with 9 bases fitting TRBD2. J lost 3 bases, V lost 3 bases, and 6 bases had no gene match. Germline V gene sequence: CDR1 LNHDA, CDR2 SQIVND (reference sequence). The CDR3 contains 15 residues. Here the CDR3 DNA reads TGTGCCAGTAGTATGGCGGCGGGGGGGGGCTACGAGCAGTACTTC. Encoded protein: CASSMAAGGGYEQYF.

Comment on this clone: The sample carries other DNA sequences with the same CDR3. V gene TRBV6-5 combines with J gene TRBJ2-7; 11 bases are shared with TRBD1. Looked up from germline, CDR1 is MNHEY and CDR2 is SVGAGI. Trimming took 2 bases from V and 4 from J; bases not matched to a gene: 1. This CDR3 has 14 amino acids. CDR3 region: CASSYGQGAYEQYF. The CDR3 DNA follows: TGTGCCAGCAGTTACGGACAGGGGGCTTACGAGCAGTACTTC.

The V call is TRBV7-6, the J call TRBJ1-1; D remains unclear. This CDR3 is 15 amino acids long. Trimming pared 5 bases from V and 1 base from J, leaving 14 bases between. Per the germline V gene, CDR1 is SGHVS and CDR2 is FNYEAQ. The chain's CDR3 is CASSPVDKPNTEAFF. The DNA for the CDR3 is TGTGCCAGCAGCCCCGTCGACAAGCCGAACACTGAAGCTTTCTTT.

The chain uses TRBV5-6 and TRBJ1-1; maybe TRBD1 (5 bases). The V and J ends lost 9 bases and 0 bases respectively, with 18 bases between them. Germline CDR1 is SGHDT and CDR2 is YYEEEE. The CDR3 length is 15 residues. For the CDR3, the DNA is TGTGCCACCCAACCTATGGGGACTATGAACACTGAAGCTTTCTTT. This translates into CATQPMGTMNTEAFF.

Judged by abundance, this clone is medium-sized. V is TRBV6-6 and J is TRBJ2-7, with 11 positions matching TRBD1. The CDR3 contains 15 residues. Germline lookup yields CDR1 MNHNY and CDR2 SVGAGI (reference sequence). J gave up 3 bases and V 0 bases, and 1 base lay outside the gene matches. CDR3 region: CASSYSGTGGYEQYF. The CDR3 DNA sequence: TGTGCCAGCAGTTACTCCGGGACAGGGGGCTACGAGCAGTACTTC.

V is TRBV6-5 and J is TRBJ1-3; TRBD1 matches 7 bases. Germline V CDR1 and CDR2: MNHEY, SVGAGI. V lost 6 bases, J lost 4 bases, and 9 bases stayed unmatched. CDR3 length equals 15 residues. The DNA for the CDR3 is TGTGCCAGCAGCCTGATGCAGGGGGAAGGAAACACCATATATTTT. Encoded protein: CASSLMQGEGNTIYF.

J is TRBJ2-1 and V is TRBV4-1; D possibly corresponds to TRBD1 (6 bases). Germline V gene lookup returns CDR1 MGHRA and CDR2 YSYEKL. The CDR3 is 16 amino acids. V was pared by 3 bases and J by 8 bases, with 20 bases between. The DNA for the CDR3 is TGCGCCAGCAGCCATGCTTTACAGGGCGGTAGGGATGAGCAGTTCTTC. Its translation is CASSHALQGGRDEQFF.

This clone has just one count. The chain uses TRBV4-1 and TRBJ2-1, with a weak D call TRBD1 (6 bases). The CDR3 runs to 14 residues. The V end was cut by 2 bases, the J end by 5 bases, with 10 bases between. Germline V CDR1 and CDR2: MGHRA, YSYEKL. CDR3 protein: CASSQRDTHNEQFF. In nucleotides, the CDR3 is TGCGCCAGCAGCCAACGGGACACGCACAATGAGCAGTTCTTC.

The chain uses TRBV10-2 and TRBJ2-1; D unclear. The germline V gene has CDR1 WSHSY and CDR2 SAAADI. This CDR3 contains 16 residues. V dropped 1 base and J dropped 5 bases, with 15 bases sitting between them. The CDR3 spells CASSEWRPRGDNEQFF. The CDR3 nucleotides are TGCGCCAGCAGTGAGTGGCGCCCTAGAGGAGACAATGAGCAGTTCTTC.

The CDR3 sequence: CASSPLRIKNTGELFF. Written as DNA, the CDR3 is TGTGCCAGCAGCCCACTGAGGATTAAAAACACCGGGGAGCTGTTTTTT. The chain combines TRBV27 with TRBJ2-2; D is ambiguous. This CDR3 comprises 16 residues. The germline V gene has CDR1 MNHEY and CDR2 SMNVEV (reference sequence). Trimming stripped 6 bases from V and 2 bases from J, with 16 bases between.

This rearrangement joins TRBV7-2 to TRBJ2-7; 9 nucleotides match TRBD1. The CDR3 has 16 amino acids. Germline V gene sequence: CDR1 SGHTA, CDR2 FQGNSA. The V segment lost 4 bases and the J segment 6 bases; nucleotides outside the gene matches: 13. CDR3 region: CASSWLLRDRAGEQYF. CDR3 coding DNA: TGTGCCAGCAGCTGGCTCCTACGGGACAGGGCTGGCGAGCAGTACTTC.

This clone was recorded only once. The rearrangement joins TRBV14 to TRBJ1-1, with 7 bases identical to TRBD1. The CDR3 consists of 14 residues. Germline trimming cut 4 bases from V and 10 bases from J; bases unmatched to any gene: 12. Germline-derived CDR1 and CDR2 are SGHDN and FVKESK. The CDR3 coding sequence is TGTGCCAGCAGCCCGGGGGGGACAGTCGGCGGAGCTTTCTTT. It specifies CASSPGGTVGGAFF.

This clone has more than one count but fewer than ten. The chain has TRBV6-1 and TRBJ2-1; 13 positions match TRBD2. V lost 0 bases and J lost 7; bases outside the gene matches: 0. The CDR3 consists of 15 residues. Germline V CDR1 and CDR2: MNHNS, SASEGT. This CDR3 is CASSEALAGGNEQFF. The CDR3 bases are TGTGCCAGCAGTGAAGCACTAGCGGGGGGGAATGAGCAGTTCTTC.

V is TRBV7-3 and J is TRBJ2-3; 7 bases line up with TRBD2. The CDR3 sequence is 15 residues long. With 2 bases clipped from V and 0 bases from J, the junction kept 2 bases outside the gene matches. Germline values: CDR1 SGHTA, CDR2 FQGTGA. The CDR3: CASSLYGGSTDTQYF. CDR3 nucleotides: TGTGCCAGCAGCTTATACGGGGGGAGCACAGATACGCAGTATTTT.

The chain employs TRBV11-2 and TRBJ2-5; 8 nucleotides agree with TRBD2. V was clipped by 3 bases and J by 5 bases; unmatched bases: 5. This CDR3 is built from 14 residues. CDR1 and CDR2 (germline): SGHAT, FQNNGV. This chain's CDR3 is CASSLAGGSETQYF. The CDR3, as DNA: TGTGCCAGCAGCTTGGCGGGGGGAAGTGAGACCCAGTACTTC.

The chain links TRBV14 to TRBJ1-2, with 9 bases that match TRBD1. Germline V gives CDR1 SGHDN, CDR2 FVKESK. CDR3 length: 14 residues. V trimming: 6 bases; J trimming: 3 bases; junction bases outside the gene matches: 5. In nucleotides, the CDR3 is TGTGCCAGCAGTCCGGGACAGGGCTACTATGGCTACACCTTC. It encodes CASSPGQGYYGYTF. The full variable domain, rest sourced from reference TRBV14 and TRBJ1-2, is EAGVTQFPSHSVIEKGQTVTLRCDPISGHDNLYWYRRVMGKEIKFLLHFVKESKQDESGMPNNRFLAERTGGTYSTLKVQPAELEDSGVYFCASSPGQGYYGYTFGSGTRLTVV.

This clone was picked up one time. The chain recombines TRBV2 with TRBJ1-4; 7 nucleotides align to TRBD1. Trimming at V came to 7 bases and at J to 5 bases, leaving 4 bases not matched to a gene. Germline CDR1 is SNHLY and CDR2 is FYNNEI. The CDR3 is 13 residues long. CDR3 in DNA: TGTGCCAGCACCCCACAGGGGAATGAAAAACTGTTTTTT. Its protein product is CASTPQGNEKLFF.

This chain links TRBV29-1 with TRBJ2-7, with D possibly TRBD1 on 6 matching bases. CDR3 length equals 12 residues. Germline V gene lookup returns CDR1 SQVTM and CDR2 ANQGSEA. V dropped 4 bases and J dropped 3 bases, with 10 bases sitting between them. This chain's CDR3 is CSVVAGDYEQYF. The CDR3 DNA reads as TGCAGCGTTGTAGCAGGGGACTACGAGCAGTACTTC.

The chain carries TRBV4-1 and TRBJ1-3; D gene uncertain. Trimming stripped 0 bases from V and 4 bases from J, with 10 bases between. Germline V gene sequence: CDR1 MGHRA, CDR2 YSYEKL. The length of the CDR3 is 15 residues. CDR3 in DNA: TGCGCCAGCAGCCAAGAGGAGGGAATCGGAAACACCATATATTTT. Its protein is CASSQEEGIGNTIYF.

The V and J genes are TRBV28 and TRBJ1-2, with 10 positions matching TRBD1. The CDR3 is 17 amino acids. CDR1 and CDR2 (germline): MDHEN, SYDVKM. Unmatched junction bases numbered 8, after V lost 1 base and J lost 3 bases. The CDR3 loop is CASSLFDRGRIDYGYTF. Here the CDR3 DNA reads TGTGCCAGCAGTTTATTCGACAGGGGGCGGATAGACTATGGCTACACCTTC.

The chain recombines TRBV19 with TRBJ2-7; 8 nucleotides line up with TRBD1. CDR3 length: 15 residues. Trimming cost V 3 bases and J 3 bases; bases outside gene matches: 7. Germline values: CDR1 LNHDA, CDR2 SQIVND (reference sequence). The CDR3 nucleotides read TGTGCCAGTAGTATTACCGGGACAGGCCTCTACGAGCAGTACTTC. This encodes CASSITGTGLYEQYF.

The V gene is TRBV10-3, the J gene TRBJ2-7; 8 bases are shared with TRBD1. This CDR3 comprises 16 residues. Germline V gene lookup returns CDR1 ENHRY and CDR2 SYGVKD. With 4 bases clipped from V and 3 bases from J, the junction kept 11 bases outside the gene matches. Here the CDR3 reads CAISGSKAGGLYEQYF. CDR3 nucleotide sequence: TGTGCCATCAGTGGGAGCAAGGCAGGGGGCCTCTACGAGCAGTACTTC.